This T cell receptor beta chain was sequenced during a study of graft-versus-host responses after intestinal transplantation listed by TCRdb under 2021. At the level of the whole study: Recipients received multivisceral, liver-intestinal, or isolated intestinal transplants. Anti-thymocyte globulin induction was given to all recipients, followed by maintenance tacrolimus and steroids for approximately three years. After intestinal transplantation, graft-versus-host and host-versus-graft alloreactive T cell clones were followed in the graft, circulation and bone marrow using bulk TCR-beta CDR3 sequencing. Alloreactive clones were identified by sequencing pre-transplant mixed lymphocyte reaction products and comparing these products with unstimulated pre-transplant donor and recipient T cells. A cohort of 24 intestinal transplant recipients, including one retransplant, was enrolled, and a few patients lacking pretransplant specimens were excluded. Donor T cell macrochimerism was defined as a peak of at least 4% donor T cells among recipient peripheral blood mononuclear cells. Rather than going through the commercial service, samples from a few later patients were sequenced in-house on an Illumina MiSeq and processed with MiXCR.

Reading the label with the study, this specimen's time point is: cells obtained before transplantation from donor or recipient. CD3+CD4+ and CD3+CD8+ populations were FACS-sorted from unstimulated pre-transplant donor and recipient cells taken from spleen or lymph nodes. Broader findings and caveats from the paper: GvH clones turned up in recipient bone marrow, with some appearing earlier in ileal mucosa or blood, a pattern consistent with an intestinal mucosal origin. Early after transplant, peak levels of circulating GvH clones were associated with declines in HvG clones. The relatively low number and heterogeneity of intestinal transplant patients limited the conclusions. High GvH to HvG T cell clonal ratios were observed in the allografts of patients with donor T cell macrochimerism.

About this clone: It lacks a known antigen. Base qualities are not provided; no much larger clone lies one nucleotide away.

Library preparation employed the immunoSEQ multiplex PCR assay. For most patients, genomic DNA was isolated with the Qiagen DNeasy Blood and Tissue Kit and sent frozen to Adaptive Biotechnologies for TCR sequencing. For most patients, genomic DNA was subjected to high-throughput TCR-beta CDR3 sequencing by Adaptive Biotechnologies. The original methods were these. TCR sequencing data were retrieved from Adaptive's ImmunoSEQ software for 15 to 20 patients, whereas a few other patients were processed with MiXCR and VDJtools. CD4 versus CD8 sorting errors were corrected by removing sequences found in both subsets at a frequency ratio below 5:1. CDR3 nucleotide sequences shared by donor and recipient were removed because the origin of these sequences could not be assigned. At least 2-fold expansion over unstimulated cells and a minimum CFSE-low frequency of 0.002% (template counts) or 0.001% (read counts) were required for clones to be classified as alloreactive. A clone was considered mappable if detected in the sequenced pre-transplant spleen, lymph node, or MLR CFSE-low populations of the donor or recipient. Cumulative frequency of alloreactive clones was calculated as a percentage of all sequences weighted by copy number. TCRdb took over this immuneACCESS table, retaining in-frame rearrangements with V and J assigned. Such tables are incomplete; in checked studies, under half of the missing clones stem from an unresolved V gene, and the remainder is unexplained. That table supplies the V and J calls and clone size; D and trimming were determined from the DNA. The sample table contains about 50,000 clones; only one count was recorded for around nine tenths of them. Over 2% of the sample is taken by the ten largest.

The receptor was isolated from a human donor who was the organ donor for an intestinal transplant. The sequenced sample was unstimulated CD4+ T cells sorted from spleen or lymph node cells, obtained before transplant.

The nucleotide sequence is given as TGTGCCAGCAGCTCGAACTACGAGCAGTACTTC. It encodes CASSSNYEQYF. The chain is assembled from TRBV5-4 and TRBJ2-7, with the D gene not confidently named. CDR1 and CDR2, looked up from the germline V gene (reference sequence), are SGHNT and YYREEE. Counted from cysteine to phenylalanine, this CDR3 has 11 amino acids. CDR3 DNA only is kept here, 33 bases in frame from base 1. V loses 3 bases, J loses 3 bases, and the germline ends lie 4 bases apart.